One TCR beta chain is described in this entry. This clonotype was observed many times. Its antigen is not yet known. No much larger clone exists at a distance of one base, and base qualities are not known. This specimen belongs to a study of CD8 T cells in ankylosing spondylitis (dated by TCRdb to the late 2010s). Regarding the study in general: T cell receptor beta repertoires were profiled in healthy donors and ankylosing spondylitis patients so that disease-linked TCR variants could be found. The full study cohort comprised about 24 ankylosing spondylitis patients and 85 to 120 healthy donors. Peripheral blood samples were taken, and synovial fluid was additionally collected from ankylosing spondylitis patients.

On the study overall, not on this receptor specifically: According to the report, matched synovial fluid samples from ankylosing spondylitis patients were significantly enriched for the disease-linked clones. A CD8+ phenotype was shown by the disease-linked clones, which were found at relatively low frequencies in peripheral blood. Some of the motif variants had been reported before in the synovial fluid and blood of reactive arthritis patients, a finding that suggests common disease-initiation mechanisms. Blood from ankylosing spondylitis patients appeared to be characterized by a TCR beta motif made up of fewer than ten highly homologous amino acid variants.

At the junction V is shortened by 3 bases and J by 4 bases, with 12 bases in between. The cysteine opens and the phenylalanine closes a CDR3 of 14 amino acids. Only CDR3 DNA is held: 42 bases, read in frame from base 1. TCRdb lists the instrument as Illumina HiSeq 2500. Quantitative 5'-RACE with molecular barcodes was the method used to prepare the TCR beta libraries. The authors' pipeline ran thus. A new computational method, built on a probabilistic model of VDJ rearrangement, was used to identify disease-linked TCR variants. TCRdb reprocessed the public reads (quality trimming at Q25 with fastp, clone calling with MiXCR) and kept in-frame beta chains. Rows with one shared CDR3 protein collapse into an entry with the most common genes and DNA. The V and J calls come from TCRdb's annotation, not from the publication. This sample gives 220,000 or so distinct CDR3 sequences in total; about 16% of them show up just once. More than 40% of the sample lies in the top ten.

The TCR originated in a male donor with ankylosing spondylitis. Material for sequencing was blood, either unsorted or a sorted T cell fraction (not recorded which). The chain is assembled from TRBV12-3 or TRBV12-4 and TRBJ2-5; the D segment could be TRBD1, given 7 matching bases. The sequence in DNA is TGTGCCAGCAGTTTTCGACAGGGAGGAGAGACCCAGTACTTC. Translated, it gives CASSFRQGGETQYF.